The text below deals with one T cell receptor beta chain. Its matching antigen is unknown. The sample is drawn from a study of human T cells and chemical hapten exposure. Looking at the study overall: Mainly, slight library volume differences in the pool made TCR yields vary.

Points from the study as a whole: With alopecia, donors may have immune responses unlike healthy people's.

It was the library that attached unique molecular identifiers to individual cDNA molecules. TCRdb ran MiXCR on the RACE reads and lists one entry per CDR3 protein. The sample contains about 200,000 distinct CDR3 sequences, under 30% of which appear only once. Time point: patch test 3, about 24 weeks after DPC sensitization. Treatment: therapeutic diphenylcyclopropenone sensitization with weekly scalp DPC. Blood collection happened ahead of applying each patch test. Trimming removed 6 bases from V and 9 bases from J; junction bases left unmatched: 9. The CDR3 runs to 14 residues. CDR1 is MDHEN and CDR2 is SYDVKM in the germline V gene.

The J gene is TRBJ2-1, the V gene TRBV28; 9 bases agree with TRBD1. The sequence derives from a middle-aged woman with alopecia areata. Some clones in this sample may be carry-over from other donors' samples. This specimen consisted of whole blood, obtained in connection with sensitization to the hapten diphenylcyclopropenone (DPC). CDR3 DNA sequence: TGTGCCAGCAGCACGGGACAGGGCCCCGTTGAGCAGTTCTTC. Translating gives CASSTGQGPVEQFF.